Shown below are 8 T cell receptor beta chains from a single sample sequenced in a study of T-cell reconstitution after alpha-beta-depleted transplantation in children. It was with unique molecular identifiers that the TCRbeta library was prepared. TCRdb re-analysed the PCR reads in MiXCR, keeping a single row per CDR3 protein. The sample lists 450,000 to 600,000 distinct CDR3 sequences, about 18% seen once, with more than 2.5% in the top ten. Sequences were derived from PBMCs from the stem cell graft donor, sampled from the stem cell graft. The receptor source for this set is a human donor who donated a stem cell graft to a child with acute lymphoblastic leukemia.

The chain uses TRBV6-5 and TRBJ1-1; no clear D. The CDR3 totals 15 residues. V lost 2 bases to trimming and J lost 0 bases, with 10 bases between them. Germline V lookup: CDR1 MNHEY, CDR2 SVGAGI. The CDR3 loop is CASSYTRLMNTEAFF. Here the CDR3 DNA reads TGTGCCAGCAGTTACACCCGGCTCATGAACACTGAAGCTTTCTTT.

This clonotype came up many times. The chain combines TRBV6-5 with TRBJ1-1, with D unresolved. There are 15 residues in the CDR3. V was trimmed by 2 bases and J by 4 bases, leaving 14 bases between them. The germline CDR1 and CDR2 sequences are MNHEY and SVGAGI. The CDR3 DNA follows: TGTGCCAGCAGTTACGTACGGAACCGAGGCACTGAAGCTTTCTTT. Protein: CASSYVRNRGTEAFF.

The V call is TRBV7-9, the J call TRBJ2-1; 7 positions agree with TRBD2. The germline V gene encodes CDR1 SEHNR and CDR2 FQNEAQ (reference sequence). Unmatched junction bases numbered 7, after V lost 5 bases and J lost 3 bases. The CDR3 extends over 15 amino acids. CDR3: CASSVRDYLYNEQFF. The CDR3 region has the DNA TGTGCCAGCAGCGTCCGGGACTACCTCTACAATGAGCAGTTCTTC.

In this sample, this clonotype turned up a few times. The V call is TRBV7-6, the J call TRBJ2-1; a weak D match, TRBD2 (5 bases). Trimming took off 3 bases at V and 3 bases at J, with 9 bases between the two ends. Germline values: CDR1 SGHVS, CDR2 FNYEAQ. CDR3 length: 14 residues. The CDR3: CASSLDRDYNEQFF. CDR3 coding DNA: TGTGCCAGCAGCTTGGACCGGGACTACAATGAGCAGTTCTTC.

The rearrangement uses TRBV5-1 and TRBJ2-7, with D possibly TRBD2 on 6 matching bases. CDR1 and CDR2 from the germline V gene are SGHRS and YFSETQ. This CDR3 contains 15 residues. V shed 0 bases and J shed 7 bases, with 17 bases lying between them. CDR3 amino acids: CASSLVGPTGGEQYF. The CDR3 nucleotides are TGCGCCAGCAGCTTGGTGGGGCCCACCGGGGGAGAGCAGTACTTC.

The chain employs TRBV12-3 or TRBV12-4 and TRBJ2-3; TRBD1 is a possible D gene (6 bases). The V end lost 5 bases, the J end lost 4 bases, and 13 bases lay between the germline ends. CDR3 length: 14 amino acids. The CDR3 coding sequence is TGTGCCAGCAGTGCGATCGAGGGGGCAGATACGCAGTATTTT. Its protein is CASSAIEGADTQYF.

The chain uses TRBV19 and TRBJ2-5, with 8 bases identical to TRBD1. The V and J ends lost 10 bases and 5 bases, in that order; junction bases with no gene match: 3. The length of the CDR3 is 11 residues. CDR1 and CDR2 (germline): LNHDA, SQIVND (reference sequence). The CDR3 nucleotides read TGTGCCACCGCAGGGGGCGAGACCCAGTACTTC. Its protein is CATAGGETQYF. Full variable domain (outside the CDR3, taken from reference TRBV19 and TRBJ2-5): DGGITQSPKYLFRKEGQNVTLSCEQNLNHDAMYWYRQDPGQGLRLIYYSQIVNDFQKGDIAEGYSVSREKKESFPLTVTSAQKNPTAFYLCATAGGETQYFGPGTRLLVL.

The chain has TRBV10-3 and TRBJ2-3, with 8 bases lining up with TRBD1. CDR3 length: 14 amino acids. Germline V gene sequence: CDR1 ENHRY, CDR2 SYGVKD. V shed 10 bases and J 1 base; nucleotides not matched to a gene: 7. The CDR3: CATMPGQGTDTQYF. CDR3 sequence (DNA): TGTGCCACAATGCCGGGACAGGGCACAGATACGCAGTATTTT.